The clone carrying this T cell receptor (beta chain) was seen a handful of times. This sample was taken from a study of identical twins. One entry per CDR3 protein, called by TCRdb with MiXCR from the 5' RACE reads. The sample carries over 550,000 distinct CDR3 sequences, under 8.5% recorded once. This same sample was also taken into another study, of yellow fever vaccine responses in identical twins.

Sequencing was performed on PBMCs. This clonotype was obtained from a woman between 18 and 29 years old in good health.

CDR3 protein: CASRVFADTQYF. The CDR3, as DNA: TGTGCCAGCAGGGTGTTCGCAGATACGCAGTATTTT. The rearrangement links TRBV28 to TRBJ2-3, with D uncertain. CDR1 and CDR2 from the germline V gene are MDHEN and SYDVKM. There are 12 residues in the CDR3. Trimming stripped 6 bases from V and 4 bases from J, with 8 bases between.